The next 21 T cell receptor beta chains were all read from a single sample in a study of cytomegalovirus exposure and HLA in healthy donors. PCR was performed using 60 Vbeta and 13 Jbeta primers. Clones were read by immunoSEQ multiplex PCR, and TCRdb kept only the in-frame ones, dropping some. The sample lists more than 55,000 clones; 80% were seen once. Sequenced material: PBMCs. These receptors originate from a middle-aged woman in good health and CMV-seronegative.

The chain employs TRBV29-1 and TRBJ2-1, with 12 bases aligning to TRBD2. Losses at the gene ends were 5 bases for V and 7 bases for J; bases not matched to a gene: 3. The CDR3 extends over 13 amino acids. Germline V gene data show CDR1 as SQVTM and CDR2 as ANQGSEA. CDR3 loop: CSVRTSGENEQFF. The CDR3 DNA is TGCAGCGTTAGGACTAGCGGGGAGAATGAGCAGTTCTTC.

This clone appeared a few times. This chain's CDR3 is CASRPRGGPDTQYF. For the CDR3, the DNA is TGTGCCAGCAGGCCCCGGGGGGGGCCAGATACGCAGTATTTT. V is TRBV28 and J is TRBJ2-3; 8 bases line up with TRBD2. The germline gives CDR1 MDHEN, CDR2 SYDVKM. V shed 6 bases, J shed 4 bases, and the junction held 6 bases outside the gene matches. The CDR3 loop spans 14 amino acids.

This chain uses TRBV5-4 with TRBJ2-5; 8 bases fit TRBD1. The ends lost 2 bases at V and 5 bases at J; junction bases unmatched: 8. The CDR3 length is 15 residues. In germline, CDR1 is SGHNT, CDR2 YYREEE (reference sequence). The CDR3 region has the DNA TGTGCCAGCAGCTTTACAGTCGGACAGGGTGAGACCCAGTACTTC. Its translation: CASSFTVGQGETQYF.

The V gene is TRBV27, the J gene TRBJ1-5, with D unclear. Trimming pared 3 bases from V and 0 bases from J, leaving 3 bases between. Germline-derived CDR1 and CDR2 are MNHEY and SMNVEV (reference sequence). This CDR3 has 13 amino acids. This CDR3 reads CASSFYSNQPQHF. CDR3 nucleotide sequence: TGTGCCAGCAGTTTTTATAGCAATCAGCCCCAGCATTTT.

The table lists this clone with a few counts. V gene TRBV5-1 combines with J gene TRBJ2-7; TRBD2 is a possible D gene (7 bases). Germline V gene lookup returns CDR1 SGHRS and CDR2 YFSETQ. The CDR3 loop spans 15 amino acids. Trimming removed 0 bases at V and 6 bases at J, with 16 bases between. CDR3 in DNA: TGCGCCAGCAGCTTGGCGCGGTGGGGGGGCCTCGAGCAGTACTTC. This translates into CASSLARWGGLEQYF.

This sequence joins TRBV19 and TRBJ2-5; 7 positions agree with TRBD2. The CDR3 loop spans 14 amino acids. Germline CDR1 and CDR2: LNHDA and SQIVND (reference sequence). V gave up 3 bases and J gave up 5 bases; unmatched junction bases: 6. CDR3 sequence (DNA): TGTGCCAGTAGTATGGCGGGAGAATGGGAGACCCAGTACTTC. It is translated as CASSMAGEWETQYF.

The V and J genes are TRBV27 and TRBJ2-6; no clear D gene. With 3 bases removed from V and 2 bases from J, the gap between germline ends came to 14 bases. This CDR3 comprises 17 residues. Germline CDR1 reads MNHEY; CDR2 reads SMNVEV (reference sequence). The CDR3 loop is CASSFIRVAAGANVLTF. In DNA form, the CDR3 reads TGTGCCAGCAGTTTCATTAGAGTGGCGGCTGGGGCCAACGTCCTGACTTTC.

This chain connects TRBV19 to TRBJ1-2; 11 nucleotides line up with TRBD1. This CDR3 spans 14 amino acids. V lost 5 bases to trimming and J lost 7 bases; unmatched junction nucleotides: 6. The V gene's germline CDR1 is LNHDA and CDR2 SQIVND (reference sequence). CDR3 DNA sequence: TGTGCCAGTAGTCTTCGGACAGGGGGCTTTGGCTACACCTTC. Amino acids: CASSLRTGGFGYTF.

V gene TRBV6-5 combines with J gene TRBJ1-2; possibly TRBD1 for D (6 bases). Deletions cut 6 bases from V and 9 bases from J, with 17 bases between. Germline-derived CDR1 and CDR2 are MNHEY and SVGAGI. The CDR3 extends over 13 amino acids. CDR3 coding DNA: TGTGCCAGCAGCCCTAGTCCGACAGGTCGCTACACCTTC. This codes for CASSPSPTGRYTF.

The count of this clone is one. This chain links TRBV6-5 with TRBJ2-7; 10 bases line up with TRBD2. Germline lookup yields CDR1 MNHEY and CDR2 SVGAGI. CDR3 length: 15 residues. V was pared by 6 bases and J by 4 bases, with 9 bases of the junction left unmatched. For the CDR3, the DNA is TGTGCCAGCAGAGTCTCCGGGACTAGCGCTTACGAGCAGTACTTC. Its translation is CASRVSGTSAYEQYF.

The chain links TRBV7-2 to TRBJ2-1, with D tentatively TRBD2 (6 bases). Germline CDR1 and CDR2: SGHTA and FQGNSA. The CDR3 has 18 amino acids. V lost 1 base to trimming and J lost 9 bases, with 25 bases between them. The CDR3 DNA sequence: TGTGCCAGCAGCTTAGAGGGAGGACACGGGAACGGAGAGAGTGAGCAGTTCTTC. This encodes CASSLEGGHGNGESEQFF.

The V gene is TRBV6-5, the J gene TRBJ2-7; tentative D call: TRBD2 (5 bases). The CDR3 has 14 amino acids. Trimming pared 3 bases from V and 2 bases from J, leaving 11 bases between. Germline CDR1 reads MNHEY; CDR2 reads SVGAGI. The CDR3 DNA reads TGTGCCAGCAGTTATCACCGGGAAACCTACGAGCAGTACTTC. It encodes CASSYHRETYEQYF.

The genes are TRBV7-2 and TRBJ1-2, with D perhaps matching TRBD1 (5 bases). The CDR3 contains 14 residues. V was shortened by 0 bases and J by 2 bases, with 7 bases between the two germline ends. The germline V gene encodes CDR1 SGHTA and CDR2 FQGNSA. The CDR3 DNA sequence: TGTGCCAGCAGCTTAGCGCAGGGAAACTATGGCTACACCTTC. Its translation: CASSLAQGNYGYTF.

The CDR3 DNA is TGTGCCAGCAGCTTAGCCTTGCGGGAGGGTTACGAGCAGTACTTC. It yields the protein CASSLALREGYEQYF. V usage is TRBV7-2 and J usage is TRBJ2-7; 9 bases are shared with TRBD2. The germline gives CDR1 SGHTA, CDR2 FQGNSA. V shed 0 bases, J shed 4 bases, and the junction held 4 bases outside the gene matches. This CDR3 comprises 15 residues.

This clone has only one observation. This chain connects TRBV5-1 to TRBJ2-2; D is perhaps TRBD1 (6 bases). The V gene lost 4 bases and the J gene lost 1 base, with 8 bases spanning the gap. The CDR3 runs to 14 residues. Per the germline V gene, CDR1 is SGHRS and CDR2 is YFSETQ. Here the CDR3 DNA reads TGCGCCAGCAGCACGGGACAGAACACCGGGGAGCTGTTTTTT. Its translation: CASSTGQNTGELFF. The variable domain in full, completed from reference TRBV5-1 and TRBJ2-2, reads KAGVTQTPRYLIKTRGQQVTLSCSPISGHRSVSWYQQTPGQGLQFLFEYFSETQRNKGNFPGRFSGRQFSNSRSEMNVSTLELGDSALYLCASSTGQNTGELFFGEGSRLTVL.

The CDR3 loop reads CASGGSNQPQHF. In nucleotides, the CDR3 is TGTGCCAGCGGGGGCAGCAATCAGCCCCAGCATTTT. The V call is TRBV25-1, the J call TRBJ1-5, with D perhaps matching TRBD1 (6 bases). In germline, CDR1 is MGHDK, CDR2 SYGVNS. This CDR3 region has 12 residues. The V end lost 8 bases, the J end lost 1 base, and 6 bases lay between the germline ends.

A few counts support this clone. V usage is TRBV6-4 and J usage is TRBJ2-4; 13 positions match TRBD2. The CDR3 extends over 15 amino acids. V trimming: 3 bases; J trimming: 9 bases; junction bases outside the gene matches: 5. Germline CDR1 is MRHNA and CDR2 is SNTAGT. This chain's CDR3 is CASSELAGGGGIQYF. The CDR3 DNA follows: TGTGCCAGCAGTGAACTAGCGGGAGGGGGCGGCATTCAGTACTTC.

The chain has TRBV5-1 and TRBJ2-5, with TRBD2 matching 14 bases. CDR3 length equals 16 residues. Germline CDR1 is SGHRS and CDR2 is YFSETQ. Trimming at V came to 4 bases and at J to 5 bases, leaving 7 bases not matched to a gene. The CDR3 DNA follows: TGCGCCAGCAGCCCGGGGACTAGCGGGAGACTGGAGACCCAGTACTTC. This codes for CASSPGTSGRLETQYF. Full variable domain (remainder filled in from reference TRBV5-1 and TRBJ2-5): KAGVTQTPRYLIKTRGQQVTLSCSPISGHRSVSWYQQTPGQGLQFLFEYFSETQRNKGNFPGRFSGRQFSNSRSEMNVSTLELGDSALYLCASSPGTSGRLETQYFGPGTRLLVL.

The gene calls are TRBV10-2 and TRBJ2-7; TRBD2 matches at 9 bases. Trimming took 0 bases from V and 0 from J; bases not matched to a gene: 0. Germline loops: CDR1 WSHSY, CDR2 SAAADI. This CDR3 contains 15 residues. In DNA, the CDR3 is TGCGCCAGCAGTGAGTCTAGCGGGAGCTCCTACGAGCAGTACTTC. Translating it yields CASSESSGSSYEQYF.

V is TRBV9 and J is TRBJ2-1, with a weak D call TRBD1 (6 bases). Germline lookup yields CDR1 SGDLS and CDR2 YYNGEE. This CDR3 region has 16 residues. The V end lost 3 bases, the J end lost 4 bases, and 17 bases lay between the germline ends. CDR3 bases: TGTGCCAGCAGCGACACCACAGGGAGAGGGTACAATGAGCAGTTCTTC. Its protein is CASSDTTGRGYNEQFF.

This chain uses TRBV19 with TRBJ1-5; D gene unclear. Germline V gene sequence: CDR1 LNHDA, CDR2 SQIVND (reference sequence). V lost 10 bases and J lost 5, with 21 bases in between. CDR3 size: 15 residues. CDR3 protein: CATTRNPDGDQPQHF. In DNA form, the CDR3 reads TGTGCCACTACCCGAAACCCAGACGGGGATCAGCCCCAGCATTTT.